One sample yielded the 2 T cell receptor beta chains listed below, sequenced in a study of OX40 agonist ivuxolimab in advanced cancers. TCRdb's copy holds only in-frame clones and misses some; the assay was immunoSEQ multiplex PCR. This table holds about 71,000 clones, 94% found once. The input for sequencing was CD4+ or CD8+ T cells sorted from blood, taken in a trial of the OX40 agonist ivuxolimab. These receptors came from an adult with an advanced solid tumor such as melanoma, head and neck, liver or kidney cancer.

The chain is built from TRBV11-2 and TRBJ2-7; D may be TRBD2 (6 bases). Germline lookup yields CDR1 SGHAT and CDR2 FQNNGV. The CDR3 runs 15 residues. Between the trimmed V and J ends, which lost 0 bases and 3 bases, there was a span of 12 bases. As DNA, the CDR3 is TGTGCCAGCAGCTTAGATGGTAACGGGGGCTACGAGCAGTACTTC. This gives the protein CASSLDGNGGYEQYF. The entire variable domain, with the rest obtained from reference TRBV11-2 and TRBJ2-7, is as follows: EAGVAQSPRYKIIEKRQSVAFWCNPISGHATLYWYQQILGQGPKLLIQFQNNGVVDDSQLPKDRFSAERLKGVDSTLKIQPAKLEDSAVYLCASSLDGNGGYEQYFGPGTRLTVT.

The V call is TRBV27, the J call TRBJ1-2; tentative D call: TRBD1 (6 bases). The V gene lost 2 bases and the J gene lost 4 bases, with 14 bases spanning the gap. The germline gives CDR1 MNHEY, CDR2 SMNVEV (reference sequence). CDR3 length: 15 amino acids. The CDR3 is CASSLRGGSGYGYTF. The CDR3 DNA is TGTGCCAGCAGTTTACGAGGGGGTAGTGGCTATGGCTACACCTTC.